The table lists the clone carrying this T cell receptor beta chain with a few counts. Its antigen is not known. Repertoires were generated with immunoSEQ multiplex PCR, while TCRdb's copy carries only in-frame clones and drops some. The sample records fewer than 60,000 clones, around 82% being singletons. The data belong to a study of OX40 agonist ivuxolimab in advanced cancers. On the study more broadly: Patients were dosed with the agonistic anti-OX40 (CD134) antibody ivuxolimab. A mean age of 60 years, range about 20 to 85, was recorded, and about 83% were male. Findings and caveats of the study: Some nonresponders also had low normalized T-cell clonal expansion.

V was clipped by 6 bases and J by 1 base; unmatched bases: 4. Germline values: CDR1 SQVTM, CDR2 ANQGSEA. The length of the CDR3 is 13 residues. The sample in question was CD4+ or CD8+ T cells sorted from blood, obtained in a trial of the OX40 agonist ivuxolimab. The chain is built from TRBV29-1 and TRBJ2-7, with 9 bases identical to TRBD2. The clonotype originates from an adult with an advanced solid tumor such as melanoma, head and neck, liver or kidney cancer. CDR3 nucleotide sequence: TGCAGCGTCTTGACTAGCGGTTCCTACGAGCAGTACTTC. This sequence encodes CSVLTSGSYEQYF.